The rows below give T cell receptor beta chains drawn from one sample of a study of blood T cells in healthy people across ages. TCRdb re-called the 5' RACE reads with MiXCR, one entry per CDR3 protein. The data show roughly 800,000 distinct CDR3 sequences, under 30% seen once. In addition, the sample was reused for a study of T cells of mothers and their children.

The sample was blood. Receptors originate from a boy between 10 and 17 years old in good health. Each CDR3 is given with its conserved first and last residue. A D gene is named only where the DNA matches it firmly. Size tells how often a clone was seen (once, few, many) or the class of an expanded clone, and some rows leave it out.

>TRBJ2-7|few|NA|TRBV29-1
TGCAGCGTTTCTCAGGGGAGTTCCTACGAGCAGTACTTC
CSVSQGSSYEQYF
>TRBJ2-1|NA|TRBD2|TRBV28
TGTGCCAGCAGCCCTAGCGGGGTCAGGGGGGGGCAGTTCTTC
CASSPSGVRGGQFF
>TRBJ2-1|few|NA|TRBV5-1
TGCGCCAGCAGTTCGGAATTAAGCTCCTACAATGAGCAGTTCTTC
CASSSELSSYNEQFF
>TRBJ2-3|NA|TRBD1|TRBV12-3/TRBV12-4
TGTGCCAGCAGTTTGGACAGGGGGCGAGGAAAAGATACGCAGTATTTT
CASSLDRGRGKDTQYF
>TRBJ2-5|few|TRBD2|TRBV12-3/TRBV12-4
TGTGCCAGCAGTCGCCCGCGGGGGATCTTGGAGACCCAGTACTTC
CASSRPRGILETQYF
>TRBJ1-5|NA|TRBD1|TRBV18
TGTGCCAGCTCACCACAGGGGGCTATGAATCAGCCCCAGCATTTT
CASSPQGAMNQPQHF
>TRBJ2-5|many|NA|TRBV24-1
TGTGCCACCAGTGATTTTGGACTACCTCAAGAGACCCAGTACTTC
CATSDFGLPQETQYF
>TRBJ1-2|few|TRBD1|TRBV12-3/TRBV12-4
TGTGCCAGCAGTTACAGGGGGCAGGGCTATGGCTACACCTTC
CASSYRGQGYGYTF
>TRBJ1-4|few|TRBD1|TRBV14
TGTGCCAGCAGCCGTTCGGACAGGGGGAAGATTAATGAAAAACTGTTTTTT
CASSRSDRGKINEKLFF
>TRBJ1-2|NA|NA|TRBV5-1
TGCGCCAGCAGGACAGAGAACTATGGCTACACCTTC
CASRTENYGYTF
>TRBJ1-5|few|NA|TRBV28
TGTGCCAGCAGTTTGTACGGAAATCAGCCCCAGCATTTT
CASSLYGNQPQHF
>TRBJ1-2|few|NA|TRBV28
TGTGCCAGCAGCCCCTTCCTCCGTTTAAACTATGGCTACACCTTC
CASSPFLRLNYGYTF
>TRBJ2-1|few|NA|TRBV24-1
TGTGCCACCAGTGATCCGCGCCAAAATAGCTCCTACAATGAGCAGTTCTTC
CATSDPRQNSSYNEQFF
>TRBJ2-1|NA|TRBD1|TRBV6-5
TGTGCCAGCAGTAGAAGACAGGGGTTTGAGCAGTTCTTC
CASSRRQGFEQFF
>TRBJ1-2|once|NA|TRBV20-1
TGCAGTGCTAGAGATACCCCTTTGGACAGTGATGGCTACACCTTC
CSARDTPLDSDGYTF
>TRBJ2-3|few|TRBD1|TRBV11-2
TGTGCCAGCAGTCCACGGACAGGGGGCTTTGCGGATACGCAGTATTTT
CASSPRTGGFADTQYF
>TRBJ2-3|NA|TRBD2|TRBV29-1
TGCAGCGTTGAGGCTAGCGGGAGGGCCCGCACAGATACGCAGTATTTT
CSVEASGRARTDTQYF
>TRBJ2-6|few|TRBD1|TRBV28
TGTGCCAGCAGTCTACTAGGGACAGGCAAGTCTGGGGCCAACGTCCTGACTTTC
CASSLLGTGKSGANVLTF
>TRBJ2-3|few|TRBD1|TRBV18
TGTGCCAGCTCACTCCACGCCTCGGACAGGGGGAAGGCAGATACGCAGTATTTT
CASSLHASDRGKADTQYF
>TRBJ2-5|few|NA|TRBV12-3/TRBV12-4
TGTGCCAGCAGTTTAAGCCAGAAAGAGACCCAGTACTTC
CASSLSQKETQYF
>TRBJ2-6|NA|NA|TRBV6-5
TGTGCCAGCAGTTACCACCAGCTGGAAGCCAACGTCCTGACTTTC
CASSYHQLEANVLTF
>TRBJ1-5|NA|TRBD1|TRBV12-3/TRBV12-4
TGTGCCAGCAGGCCGACAGGGAGCAATCAGCCCCAGCATTTT
CASRPTGSNQPQHF
>TRBJ2-3|NA|TRBD1|TRBV29-1
TGCAGCGTTGAAAAAGGACAGGGTGCAGGAGATACGCAGTATTTT
CSVEKGQGAGDTQYF
>TRBJ2-7|few|TRBD2|TRBV6-1
TGTGCCAGCAGGGGAGATGGAACGGGGGGCTCCTACGAGCAGTACTTC
CASRGDGTGGSYEQYF
>TRBJ2-2|NA|NA|TRBV29-1
TGCAGCGTTGAACAGGCTACCGGGGAGCTGTTTTTT
CSVEQATGELFF
>TRBJ2-1|many|NA|TRBV7-8
TGTGCCAGCAGCTTAGAACCCAGATACAATGAGCAGTTCTTC
CASSLEPRYNEQFF
>TRBJ2-1|few|TRBD1|TRBV10-3
TGTGCCATCATCACCTTTGGACAGGGGACCTACAATGAGCAGTTCTTC
CAIITFGQGTYNEQFF
>TRBJ2-5|NA|NA|TRBV6-1
TGTGCCAGCAGTGAACAGCTAAAAAACCAGTACTTC
CASSEQLKNQYF